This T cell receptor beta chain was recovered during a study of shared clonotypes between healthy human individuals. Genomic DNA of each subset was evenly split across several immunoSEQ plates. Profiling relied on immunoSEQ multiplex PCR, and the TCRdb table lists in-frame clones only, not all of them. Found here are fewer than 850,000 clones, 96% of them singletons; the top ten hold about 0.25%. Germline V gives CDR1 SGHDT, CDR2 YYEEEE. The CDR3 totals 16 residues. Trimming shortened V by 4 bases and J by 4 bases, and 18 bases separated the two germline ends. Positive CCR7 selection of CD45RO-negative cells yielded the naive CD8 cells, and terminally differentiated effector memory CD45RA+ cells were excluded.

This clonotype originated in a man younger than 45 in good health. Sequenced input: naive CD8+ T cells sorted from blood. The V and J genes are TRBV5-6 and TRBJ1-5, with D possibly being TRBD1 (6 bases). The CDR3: CASSHTGFLGNQPQHF. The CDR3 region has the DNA TGTGCCAGCAGCCATACAGGGTTTTTGGGTAATCAGCCCCAGCATTTT. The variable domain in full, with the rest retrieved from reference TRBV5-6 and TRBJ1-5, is DAGVTQSPTHLIKTRGQQVTLRCSPKSGHDTVSWYQQALGQGPQFIFQYYEEEERQRGNFPDRFSGHQFPNYSSELNVNALLLGDSALYLCASSHTGFLGNQPQHFGDGTRLSIL.